This T cell receptor (beta chain) was identified during a study of blood T cell repertoires in COVID-19. In the study overall: Samples taken during acute and convalescent COVID-19 were collected in the United States, Italy and Spain. From T cells, B-cell-depleted T cells, or PBMCs came the material, which was cDNA or gDNA.

About this clone itself: The same CDR3 arises from other DNA sequences in this sample as well.

How the authors handled the data: For nucleated cells, counts were estimated from reference gene primer amplification. The data were produced by immunoSEQ multiplex PCR, yet TCRdb's version contains in-frame clones alone and is incomplete. The V and J calls and clone size were taken over from that table, and D and trimming were inferred from the DNA. The sample comprises some 200,000 clones, about 88% of which are singletons, and roughly 5.5% rests with the top ten. V was pared by 6 bases and J by 1 base, with 9 bases between. The CDR3 length is 13 residues. The germline CDR1 and CDR2 sequences are SNHLY and FYNNEI.

The sequence derives from a man aged 35 to 55 with active or convalescent COVID-19. Input material: peripheral blood. V and J are TRBV2 and TRBJ2-5, with D possibly TRBD1 on 6 matching bases. The CDR3, as DNA: TGTGCCAGCAGGAGGACAGCCCAAGAGACCCAGTACTTC. Amino acid sequence: CASRRTAQETQYF.